The source of this T cell receptor beta chain is a study of technical replicates of blood from several donors. Germline V gene sequence: CDR1 MNHEY, CDR2 SMNVEV (reference sequence). The CDR3 runs 16 residues. The J segment lost 4 bases and the V segment lost 3 bases, leaving 7 bases of the junction unmatched. Measured with immunoSEQ multiplex PCR; TCRdb has only the in-frame clones, and not every one. The sample lists about 68,000 clones, nearly 98% occurring once. The chain combines TRBV27 with TRBJ1-5; TRBD1 aligns across 9 bases. The specimen was T cells isolated from PBMCs. The clonotype originates from a human donor in good health. The CDR3 sequence is CASSLQWDRANQPQHF. In DNA form, the CDR3 reads TGTGCCAGCAGTTTGCAGTGGGACAGGGCTAATCAGCCCCAGCATTTT.